These T cell receptor beta chains were read from a single sample in a study of blood T cell repertoires in COVID-19. Sequencing used immunoSEQ multiplex PCR; TCRdb keeps in-frame clones, though not all of them. This sample has 200,000 to 250,000 clones, with about 88% found just once. Sequenced input: peripheral blood. Receptors were obtained from a woman in her 50s with COVID-19, enrolled during active disease. The CDR3 runs from the conserved cysteine through the conserved F or W. The order of the fields is V gene, D gene, clone size, J gene, CDR3 protein, CDR3 DNA. The D gene is left open where the match is weak. Clone size is given for some rows only: seen once, a few or many times, or a class if the clone is expanded.

TRBV11-2	.	.	TRBJ2-6	CASSLGPGRISGANVLTF	TGTGCCAGCAGCTTAGGGCCAGGGCGCATCTCTGGGGCCAACGTCCTGACTTTC
TRBV11-2	TRBD2	.	TRBJ2-3	CASSLSGEGTDTQYF	TGTGCCAGCAGTCTTAGCGGGGAAGGCACAGATACGCAGTATTTT
TRBV6-5	TRBD1	.	TRBJ1-2	CASSPDRGLSYGYTF	TGTGCCAGCAGCCCCGACAGGGGTTTAAGCTATGGCTACACCTTC
TRBV5-1	.	once	TRBJ1-2	CASSPDVQVIYGYTF	TGCGCCAGCAGCCCGGATGTGCAGGTGATCTATGGCTACACCTTC
TRBV7-3	TRBD1	.	TRBJ2-3	CASSLGQGADTQYF	TGTGCCAGCAGCCTTGGACAGGGGGCAGATACGCAGTATTTT
TRBV7-2	.	.	TRBJ2-5	CASSSQGETQYF	TGTGCCAGCAGCTCCCAGGGGGAGACCCAGTACTTC
TRBV15	.	.	TRBJ1-2	CATSRDRSPMSGYTF	TGTGCCACCAGCAGAGATCGATCGCCTATGAGTGGCTACACCTTC
TRBV15	.	.	TRBJ1-5	CATSRGGGGYRNQPQHF	TGTGCCACCAGCAGAGGTGGGGGGGGGTACCGCAATCAGCCCCAGCATTTT
TRBV2	.	.	TRBJ1-1	CASILQGNTEAFF	TGTGCCAGCATTCTACAGGGGAACACTGAAGCTTTCTTT
TRBV7-6	.	few	TRBJ1-4	CASSFDRGRGEKLFF	TGTGCCAGCAGCTTTGACCGGGGCAGGGGTGAAAAACTGTTTTTT
TRBV7-6	TRBD2	.	TRBJ2-5	CASSLGGLAGGETQYF	TGTGCCAGCAGCTTAGGGGGTCTAGCGGGCGGAGAGACCCAGTACTTC
TRBV6-6	.	.	TRBJ2-3	CASSPLRQERTDTQYF	TGTGCCAGCAGCCCCCTCAGACAGGAAAGGACAGATACGCAGTATTTT
TRBV30	.	.	TRBJ1-6	CAWSREAHSFYNSPLHF	TGTGCCTGGAGTAGGGAGGCACATTCGTTTTATAATTCACCCCTCCACTTT
TRBV6-4	TRBD2	.	TRBJ2-1	CASSLSGTSGHNEQFF	TGTGCCAGCAGCCTATCCGGGACTAGCGGACACAATGAGCAGTTCTTC
TRBV6-5	.	.	TRBJ2-2	CASRGNRGGTGELFF	TGTGCCAGCAGGGGAAACAGGGGGGGAACCGGGGAGCTGTTTTTT
TRBV27	TRBD1	.	TRBJ1-3	CAPPRGQGLGGNTIYF	TGTGCCCCCCCCCGGGGACAGGGCCTCGGTGGAAACACCATATATTTT
TRBV21-1	.	.	TRBJ2-2	CASLPGGAWGTGELFF	TGTGCCAGCCTCCCAGGAGGGGCATGGGGCACCGGGGAGCTGTTTTTT
TRBV7-9	TRBD1	.	TRBJ1-2	CASSLYATGANYGYTF	TGTGCCAGCAGCTTATACGCCACAGGGGCCAACTATGGCTACACCTTC
TRBV12-5	.	.	TRBJ2-7	CASGLQTGLIYEQYF	TGTGCTAGTGGTTTGCAAACAGGTTTAATCTACGAGCAGTACTTC
TRBV21-1	.	.	TRBJ1-4	CASSKQAGGEKLFF	TGTGCCAGCAGCAAACAAGCAGGAGGGGAAAAACTGTTTTTT
TRBV4-1	.	.	TRBJ2-2	CASSQDFIGELFF	TGCGCCAGCAGCCAAGATTTTATCGGGGAGCTGTTTTTT
TRBV30	TRBD1	few	TRBJ2-7	CAWSDPLRQGTRNEQYF	TGTGCCTGGAGTGACCCCCTTCGACAGGGGACGAGGAACGAGCAGTACTTC
TRBV5-4	.	.	TRBJ2-1	CASSLGGDRRYNEQFF	TGTGCCAGCAGCTTGGGCGGGGACAGACGGTACAATGAGCAGTTCTTC
TRBV11-2	.	.	TRBJ2-3	CASSRTGNSADTQYF	TGTGCCAGCAGCCGTACAGGGAATAGTGCAGATACGCAGTATTTT
TRBV10-1	TRBD2	.	TRBJ2-7	CASSERGSGGTYEQYF	TGCGCCAGCAGTGAGAGGGGTAGCGGGGGTACCTACGAGCAGTACTTC
TRBV7-9	.	few	TRBJ1-5	CASSLGTPNQPQHF	TGTGCCAGCAGCCTAGGCACACCGAATCAGCCCCAGCATTTT
TRBV20-1	.	.	TRBJ1-1	CSARRQPKAFF	TGCAGTGCCCGTCGACAGCCTAAAGCTTTCTTT
TRBV21-1	.	.	TRBJ1-1	CASPTLNTEAFF	TGTGCCAGCCCGACATTGAACACTGAAGCTTTCTTT
TRBV2	TRBD1	.	TRBJ1-6	CASSEGSRGQGNSPLHF	TGTGCCAGCAGTGAAGGGAGTAGGGGACAGGGCAATTCACCCCTCCACTTT
TRBV11-3	TRBD1	.	TRBJ1-1	CASSSPTGDPLNTEAFF	TGTGCCAGCAGCTCACCCACAGGGGATCCGTTAAATACTGAAGCTTTCTTT
TRBV4-1	TRBD2	.	TRBJ2-3	CASSRVAGGLDTQYF	TGCGCCAGCAGCCGAGTAGCGGGGGGTTTGGATACGCAGTATTTT
TRBV6-4	TRBD1	.	TRBJ2-4	CASSAQGGNIQYF	TGTGCCAGCAGTGCACAGGGGGGAAACATTCAGTACTTC
TRBV28	.	.	TRBJ1-1	CASSFRRGGEAFF	TGTGCCAGCAGTTTTCGCCGTGGCGGGGAAGCTTTCTTT